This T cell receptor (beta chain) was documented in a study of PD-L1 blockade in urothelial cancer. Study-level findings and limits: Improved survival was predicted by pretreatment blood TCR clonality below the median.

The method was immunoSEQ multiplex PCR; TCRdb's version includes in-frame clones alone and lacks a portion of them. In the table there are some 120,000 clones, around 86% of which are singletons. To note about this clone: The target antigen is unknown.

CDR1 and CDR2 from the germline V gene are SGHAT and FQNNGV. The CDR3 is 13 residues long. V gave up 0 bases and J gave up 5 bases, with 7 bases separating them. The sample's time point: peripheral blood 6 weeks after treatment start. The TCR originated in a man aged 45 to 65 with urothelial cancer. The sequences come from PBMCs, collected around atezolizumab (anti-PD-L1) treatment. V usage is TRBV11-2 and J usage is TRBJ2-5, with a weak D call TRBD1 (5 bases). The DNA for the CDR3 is TGTGCCAGCAGCTTAGACAGGGCCGAGACCCAGTACTTC. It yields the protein CASSLDRAETQYF.